A selection of T cell receptor beta chains follows, all from one sample in a study of CD8+ T cells in alopecia areata. The method was immunoSEQ multiplex PCR; TCRdb's version includes in-frame clones alone and lacks a portion of them. The repertoire has 250,000 or so clones, 67% of them found once; the top ten carry more than 0.95%. Specimen: CD4+ T cells sorted from blood, collected at week 0. Receptor source: a human donor with alopecia areata. Each CDR3 is given with its conserved first and last residue. D genes are given only for firm matches. Only some rows state a clone size, as once, few, many or a class for expanded clones.

clone_size | j_call | d_call | v_call | cdr3_nt | cdr3_aa
. | TRBJ1-1 | . | TRBV20-1 | TGCAGTGCTAGTAGCACTGAAGCTTTCTTT | CSASSTEAFF
. | TRBJ1-6 | TRBD1 | TRBV30 | TGTGCCTGGAGTGGGGACAGGGCAGGATCACCCCTCCACTTT | CAWSGDRAGSPLHF
. | TRBJ1-3 | . | TRBV5-1 | TGCGCCAGCAGCTTGGAAGGTGGAAACACCATATATTTT | CASSLEGGNTIYF
few | TRBJ1-5 | . | TRBV7-2 | TGTGCCAGCAGTTCCCCGTCGGGAGGCAATCAGCCCCAGCATTTT | CASSSPSGGNQPQHF
. | TRBJ1-1 | . | TRBV29-1 | TGCAGCGTTAGTAAGGGTACGAACACTGAAGCTTTCTTT | CSVSKGTNTEAFF
. | TRBJ1-6 | . | TRBV6-5 | TGTGCCAGCAGTCCGGCTAGAACACCCCTCCACTTT | CASSPARTPLHF
. | TRBJ1-6 | . | TRBV5-6 | TGTGCCAGCAGCTCCCTGGATCTGTGGGGTTCACCCCTCCACTTT | CASSSLDLWGSPLHF
. | TRBJ2-2 | . | TRBV9 | TGTGCCAGCAGCATAAGGGAATTTACCGGGGAGCTGTTTTTT | CASSIREFTGELFF
. | TRBJ2-7 | . | TRBV6-1 | TGTGCCAGCAGGATAACCTACGAGCAGTACTTC | CASRITYEQYF
. | TRBJ2-5 | TRBD2 | TRBV13 | TGTGCCAGCAGCTTAGGCCCGAGACTAGCGGGGGAGACCCAGTACTTC | CASSLGPRLAGETQYF
. | TRBJ1-5 | . | TRBV29-1 | TGCAGCGGGGGACGGGGCAATCAGCCCCAGCATTTT | CSGGRGNQPQHF
. | TRBJ1-6 | . | TRBV29-1 | TGCAGCGTGAAAGCTGGGAGCAATTCACCCCTCCACTTT | CSVKAGSNSPLHF
few | TRBJ1-2 | . | TRBV20-1 | TGCAGTGGATCCAGGGGTGGCTACACCTTC | CSGSRGGYTF
. | TRBJ1-1 | . | TRBV6-5 | TGTGCCAGCAGCCTCGACCGTACGAACACTGAAGCTTTCTTT | CASSLDRTNTEAFF
. | TRBJ2-5 | . | TRBV29-1 | TGCAGCGTTGCCCCACCAGGGGTTTTAGAGACCCAGTACTTC | CSVAPPGVLETQYF
. | TRBJ2-1 | . | TRBV29-1 | TGCAGCGTCTCAAGGGGAGAGCAGTTCTTC | CSVSRGEQFF
. | TRBJ2-3 | . | TRBV5-1 | TGCGCCAGCAGCTTAAGGGTTGCTCTAGATACGCAGTATTTT | CASSLRVALDTQYF
. | TRBJ1-3 | . | TRBV9 | TGTGCCAGCAGCGTAGCGGGGTCTGGAAACACCATATATTTT | CASSVAGSGNTIYF
. | TRBJ1-4 | . | TRBV30 | TGTGCCTGGAGTTCTCGGGACCTTCGGGAAAAACTGTTTTTT | CAWSSRDLREKLFF
. | TRBJ2-7 | . | TRBV9 | TGTGCCAGCAGCGTAGATGTACAGGGAAGCTACGAGCAGTACTTC | CASSVDVQGSYEQYF
. | TRBJ2-5 | . | TRBV7-7 | TGTGCTAGCAGCTTAGAAATAGGAGAGACCCAGTACTTC | CASSLEIGETQYF
. | TRBJ2-2 | . | TRBV19 | TGTGCCAGTAGTATAGGACAGCCGAACACCGGGGAGCTGTTTTTT | CASSIGQPNTGELFF
. | TRBJ2-3 | . | TRBV29-1 | TGCAGCGTTGCGGGGACAGATACGCAGTATTTT | CSVAGTDTQYF
many | TRBJ2-2 | . | TRBV5-1 | TGCGCCAGCAGGCCGACGGGACTCAACACCGGGGAGCTGTTTTTT | CASRPTGLNTGELFF
. | TRBJ1-2 | . | TRBV6-6 | TGTGCCAGCAGCTCCACAGGGAGAGCTGGCTACACCTTC | CASSSTGRAGYTF
. | TRBJ1-2 | . | TRBV10-3 | TGTGCCATCAGTGAGTCGATCGCCCTGTATACGGGCTACACCTTC | CAISESIALYTGYTF
. | TRBJ2-7 | TRBD1 | TRBV6-1 | TGTGCCAGCAGTACCTCCGGGACAGTCCGAGGGGAGCAGTACTTC | CASSTSGTVRGEQYF
. | TRBJ2-3 | . | TRBV30 | TGTGCCTGGAGTGTAGGTCCAGATACGCAGTATTTT | CAWSVGPDTQYF
. | TRBJ2-4 | . | TRBV29-1 | TGCAGCGTTGTGGCCGGCGGGCTCAAAAACATTCAGTACTTC | CSVVAGGLKNIQYF
. | TRBJ1-2 | TRBD1 | TRBV29-1 | TGCAGCGTAACCCAGGGGGCGCAAGGCTATGGCTACACCTTC | CSVTQGAQGYGYTF
once | TRBJ2-5 | TRBD1 | TRBV5-4 | TGTGCCAGCAGCTCCCGGGACAGGGTGGGTGAGACCCAGTACTTC | CASSSRDRVGETQYF
. | TRBJ2-1 | TRBD1 | TRBV7-9 | TGTGCCAGCAGCCGGACAGGGGGGTCCTACAATGAGCAGTTCTTC | CASSRTGGSYNEQFF
. | TRBJ1-5 | . | TRBV5-6 | TGTGCCAGCAGCTTGGCAGGTAATCAGCCCCAGCATTTT | CASSLAGNQPQHF
. | TRBJ2-3 | TRBD1 | TRBV29-1 | TGCAGCGTTGCCCCCGGGACAGGGGGGCCAGATACGCAGTATTTT | CSVAPGTGGPDTQYF
. | TRBJ1-2 | TRBD1 | TRBV23-1 | TGCGCCAGCAGTCAATCGGGGACAGGGAGGGATTTAGGTGGCTACACCTTC | CASSQSGTGRDLGGYTF
. | TRBJ2-1 | . | TRBV29-1 | TGCAGCGTTGCCCAGACTGAGCAGTTCTTC | CSVAQTEQFF
. | TRBJ1-2 | TRBD1 | TRBV2 | TGTGCCAGCAGACAGGGGCGAGGCTACACCTTC | CASRQGRGYTF
. | TRBJ2-5 | TRBD2 | TRBV9 | TGTGCCAGCAGCGTCGGACTAGCGTCAGAGACCCAGTACTTC | CASSVGLASETQYF
. | TRBJ2-1 | TRBD2 | TRBV2 | TGTGCCAGCAGTGTGACTAGCGGGGGGGTAGGTGAGCAGTTCTTC | CASSVTSGGVGEQFF
once | TRBJ2-7 | . | TRBV5-1 | TGCGCCAGCAGCTTGGACTTTTACGAGCAGTACTTC | CASSLDFYEQYF
. | TRBJ2-1 | TRBD2 | TRBV29-1 | TGCAGCGTTGTCCCTAGCGGGGGGAGACATGAGCAGTTCTTC | CSVVPSGGRHEQFF